The entry below gives a single T cell receptor beta chain sequence along with its context. This sample was included in a study of blood T cell repertoires in COVID-19. Study-wide background: The United States, Italy and Spain supplied acute and convalescent COVID-19 samples. The cDNA or gDNA used as material had been derived from T cells, B-cell-depleted T cells, or PBMCs.

Germline V CDR1 and CDR2: MNHEY, SMNVEV (reference sequence). V gave up 5 bases and J gave up 0 bases, with 20 bases separating them. The CDR3 sequence is 18 residues long. Authors' data handling: Nucleated cell number was recorded as an estimate derived from reference gene primer amplification. Generated by immunoSEQ multiplex PCR, the TCRdb table keeps only in-frame clones and is missing some. Clonal size and the V and J genes are those of that table, whereas D and trimming came from the DNA. The data hold around 55,000 clones, with approximately 90% observed a single time. Source material: peripheral blood. This sequence was found in a human donor with active COVID-19. The donor label of this sample is uncertain. The V call is TRBV27, the J call TRBJ2-1; a possible D gene is TRBD1 (6 bases). CDR3 DNA sequence: TGTGCCAGCAGTACCTATCCAACAGGGAGCAGCTCCTACAATGAGCAGTTCTTC. This encodes CASSTYPTGSSSYNEQFF.